The rows below give T cell receptor beta chains drawn from one sample of a study of blood T cells in healthy people across ages. From the 5' RACE reads, TCRdb called clonotypes with MiXCR, one entry per CDR3 protein. The sample includes approximately 810,000 distinct CDR3 sequences, 25% to 35% of them seen just once. Sequenced material: blood. The receptors here all came from a woman aged 80 or older in good health. CDR3s include the opening cysteine and the closing phenylalanine or tryptophan. A D gene is named only where the DNA matches it firmly. For some rows the clone size is stated as once, few or many, or as a class when expanded; others skip it.

d_gene	abundance	j_gene	v_gene	CDR3nt	CDR3aa
NA	many	TRBJ1-2	TRBV28	TGTGCCAGCAGTACAGGCGGGCTCCACTATGGCTACACCTTC	CASSTGGLHYGYTF
TRBD2	NA	TRBJ2-4	TRBV20-1	TGCAGTGCTGTAAGCGGGAGAGAACTAGCCAAAAACATTCAGTACTTC	CSAVSGRELAKNIQYF
TRBD2	NA	TRBJ2-7	TRBV19	TGTGCCAGTAGCCCAATAGCGGGGGGCTTCTACGAGCAGTACTTC	CASSPIAGGFYEQYF
TRBD2	NA	TRBJ2-3	TRBV2	TGTACCAGCAGCCCCCGCACTAGCGGGGGGTCAGATACGCAGTATTTT	CTSSPRTSGGSDTQYF
NA	many	TRBJ1-1	TRBV20-1	TGCAGTGCTAGAGATCAAGTAGGACCCCGCGGGACTGAAGCTTTCTTT	CSARDQVGPRGTEAFF
NA	few	TRBJ1-2	TRBV15	TGTGCCACCAGCAGAGAGAAGTTCCTGCACACCTTC	CATSREKFLHTF
NA	NA	TRBJ2-7	TRBV20-1	TGCAGTGCTAGACTCCCAGCCGGCTACGAGCAGTACTTC	CSARLPAGYEQYF
TRBD2	many	TRBJ2-1	TRBV5-1	TGCGCCAGCAGCTTGACTAGCGGGGGGCCCAGCTCCTACAATGAGCAGTTCTTC	CASSLTSGGPSSYNEQFF
TRBD2	few	TRBJ2-2	TRBV11-2	TGTGCCAGCAGCCCGACTAGCGGGGGGCCGAGGCCCGGGGAGCTGTTTTTT	CASSPTSGGPRPGELFF
NA	many	TRBJ2-3	TRBV6-1	TGTGCCAGCGTCAATAGGGACAACACAGATACGCAGTATTTT	CASVNRDNTDTQYF
NA	NA	TRBJ2-2	TRBV12-3/TRBV12-4	TGTGCCAGCAGTGTCGACTTCGCGAACACCGGGGAGCTGTTTTTT	CASSVDFANTGELFF
NA	NA	TRBJ1-2	TRBV7-2	TGTGCCAGCAGCGCCGAGTCCGGAGCTAACTATGGCTACACCTTC	CASSAESGANYGYTF
TRBD1	many	TRBJ2-7	TRBV4-3	TGCGCCAGCAGCCAAGAGGACAGGCCTTCCTACGAGCAGTACTTC	CASSQEDRPSYEQYF
NA	NA	TRBJ2-3	TRBV7-9	TGTGCCAGCAGCTTAGGGGAGAGGATGGGGACAGATACGCAGTATTTT	CASSLGERMGTDTQYF
NA	many	TRBJ2-1	TRBV7-7	TGTGCTAGCAGCCAAGACACAGGCAATGAGCAGTTCTTC	CASSQDTGNEQFF
TRBD2	many	TRBJ2-1	TRBV9	TGTGCCAGCAGCCCCCTGGTAGCGGGGGGTTACAATGAGCAGTTCTTC	CASSPLVAGGYNEQFF
NA	many	TRBJ1-6	TRBV5-1	TGCGCCAGCAGCTTGGAGGGGGTAGATTCACCCCTCCACTTT	CASSLEGVDSPLHF
NA	many	TRBJ2-7	TRBV5-6	TGTGCCAGCAGCCTAACCCACACAGAACCCTACGAGCAGTACTTC	CASSLTHTEPYEQYF
NA	many	TRBJ2-5	TRBV24-1	TGTGCCACCAGTGATTGGAAGGACATCGGTGCCCAGTACTTC	CATSDWKDIGAQYF
NA	NA	TRBJ1-6	TRBV7-2	TGTGCCAGCAGCTTCCCCGGCGGTTCACCCCTCCACTTT	CASSFPGGSPLHF
TRBD2	NA	TRBJ2-2	TRBV11-2	TGTGCCAGCAGCTTAGATTTGGGGCTGGTTTGGCCTAGCGGGGAAAACACCGGGGAGCTGTTTTTT	CASSLDLGLVWPSGENTGELFF
NA	NA	TRBJ2-7	TRBV20-1	TGCAGTGCCGCCACCGGGACGGGGGACTCCTACGAGCAGTACTTC	CSAATGTGDSYEQYF
TRBD1	once	TRBJ2-5	TRBV6-2/TRBV6-3	TGTGCCAGCAAGGGGGCAGGCTCCTACAATGAGCAGTACTTC	CASKGAGSYNEQYF
NA	few	TRBJ1-5	TRBV12-3/TRBV12-4	TGTGCCAGCAGTTTATGGGGGACACCCCGAGGCCCTAATCAGCCCCAGCATTTT	CASSLWGTPRGPNQPQHF
NA	many	TRBJ2-5	TRBV6-5	TGTGCCAGCTATGGAGGGGGCTGGGAGACCCAGTACTTC	CASYGGGWETQYF
NA	many	TRBJ2-7	TRBV5-1	TGCGCCAGCAGCTTGGGGATAGACAGTGAGCAGTACTTC	CASSLGIDSEQYF
NA	NA	TRBJ1-2	TRBV5-5	TGTGCCAGCAGCTTGGCCTCAGCAAAACCGGCGAACTATGGCTACACCTTC	CASSLASAKPANYGYTF
NA	NA	TRBJ1-5	TRBV10-3	TGTGCCATCAGTACCGTTAGCAATCAGCCCCAGCATTTT	CAISTVSNQPQHF
NA	many	TRBJ2-7	TRBV5-1	TGCGCCAGCAGCGATACCTCAGGGGTGGGCGAGCAGTACTTC	CASSDTSGVGEQYF
TRBD1	many	TRBJ2-4	TRBV7-2	TGTGCCAGCAGCATGGGGACAGGGAACATTCAGTACTTC	CASSMGTGNIQYF
NA	NA	TRBJ1-1	TRBV7-8	TGTGCCAGCAGCTTATACACACCGAACACTGAAGCTTTCTTT	CASSLYTPNTEAFF
TRBD2	NA	TRBJ2-3	TRBV20-1	TGCAGTGCTAGACCCTTCACGGGGGGAGTCACAGATACGCAGTATTTT	CSARPFTGGVTDTQYF
NA	NA	TRBJ1-1	TRBV12-3/TRBV12-4	TGTGCCAGCAACCATCAAACGACAGCAGCTGAAGCTTTCTTT	CASNHQTTAAEAFF
TRBD1	few	TRBJ1-4	TRBV28	TGTGCCAGCAGTACGACAGGGCGGGAAAAACTGTTTTTT	CASSTTGREKLFF
TRBD2	many	TRBJ2-3	TRBV20-1	TGCAGTGCTGGCGGGACTAGCGGGCATTCTAGCACAGATACGCAGTATTTT	CSAGGTSGHSSTDTQYF
TRBD2	few	TRBJ2-5	TRBV5-4	TGTGCCAGCAGCTTGTCCGCCTGGGGGGGAGGAGAGACCCAGTACTTC	CASSLSAWGGGETQYF
NA	NA	TRBJ2-7	TRBV7-2	TGTGCCAGCAGCCAAATTATACCCTTAATCAATTCCTACGAGCAGTACTTC	CASSQIIPLINSYEQYF
TRBD2	many	TRBJ2-5	TRBV4-2	TGTGCCAGCAGCTCCCGACTAGCGGGGGGCGGAAAAAAAGAGACCCAGTACTTC	CASSSRLAGGGKKETQYF
TRBD1	few	TRBJ1-4	TRBV7-2	TGTGCCAGCAGCACAGCCTTACATACAGGGGGCAGGGAAAAACTGTTTTTT	CASSTALHTGGREKLFF
NA	many	TRBJ2-1	TRBV15	TGTGCCACCAGCAGAGAACAGGGTACCTACAATGAGCAGTTCTTC	CATSREQGTYNEQFF
NA	many	TRBJ1-2	TRBV7-9	TGTGCCAGCAGCTATACGGGGTCCCACTATGGCTACACCTTC	CASSYTGSHYGYTF
NA	many	TRBJ2-5	TRBV10-2	TGCGCCAGCAGTGAGCCGGGGTCTCTCGGGGCCAATCGTCGGGAGACCCAGTACTTC	CASSEPGSLGANRRETQYF
NA	NA	TRBJ1-5	TRBV2	TGTGCCAGCAGCCAGGGGAGGCCTCGCAATCAGCCCCAGCATTTT	CASSQGRPRNQPQHF
NA	many	TRBJ2-7	TRBV5-6	TGTGCCAGCAGCCTTCTGACTGGGGGGCAGTACTTC	CASSLLTGGQYF
TRBD2	NA	TRBJ2-2	TRBV6-6	TGTGCCAGCAGTTACCGACTAGCGGGGGTTACCGGGGAGCTGTTTTTT	CASSYRLAGVTGELFF
NA	few	TRBJ1-2	TRBV4-2	TGTGCCAGCAGCCAAGACGCACGTCCCTATGGCTACACCTTC	CASSQDARPYGYTF
TRBD1	many	TRBJ2-3	TRBV7-9	TGTGCCAGCAGCTTATTGTACAGGGGAGATACGCAGTATTTT	CASSLLYRGDTQYF
TRBD1	NA	TRBJ1-2	TRBV4-1	TGCGCCAGCAGCCAAGAAGGACAGGGAGGATTTGGCTACACCTTC	CASSQEGQGGFGYTF
NA	many	TRBJ2-1	TRBV6-1	TGTGCCAGCAGTGAAATTGCGAATGAGCAGTTCTTC	CASSEIANEQFF
NA	many	TRBJ2-7	TRBV7-9	TGTGCCAGCAGCTTAGAGCAAGAGCAGTACTTC	CASSLEQEQYF
NA	NA	TRBJ1-3	TRBV7-2	TGTGCCAGCAAGCAGGGGCCCTCTGGAAACACCATATATTTT	CASKQGPSGNTIYF
NA	many	TRBJ2-6	TRBV12-3/TRBV12-4	TGTGCCAGCAGTTTTGTGGTCTCTGGGGCCAACGTCCTGACTTTC	CASSFVVSGANVLTF
NA	few	TRBJ2-2	TRBV20-1	TGCAGTGCCAGAGGGTCGGGTCGGGTGTTCACCGGGGAGCTGTTTTTT	CSARGSGRVFTGELFF
NA	once	TRBJ1-1	TRBV28	TGTGCCAGCGCGCCGTCTATCCCTGAAGCTTTCTTT	CASAPSIPEAFF
TRBD1	NA	TRBJ2-3	TRBV5-6	TGTGCCAGCAGCTTAACAGGGGGGAATGCAGATATGCAGTATTTT	CASSLTGGNADMQYF